The source of this T cell receptor beta chain is a study of T cell clonality in common variable immunodeficiency. This clone is labeled large. Its target is unknown. The read ends 3 residues before the CDR3 terminus; that terminus is restored from the germline J gene. Using immunoSEQ multiplex PCR, the repertoire was profiled, and TCRdb retains in-frame clones only, with some absent. The sample contains about 2,200 clones, none of them singletons. Study-level results: In common variable immunodeficiency, TCR beta chains reportedly carried fewer deletions and N-nucleotide insertions.

Germline CDR1 reads SQVTM; CDR2 reads ANQGSEA. The CDR3 runs to 12 residues. V dropped 2 bases and J dropped 1 base, with 5 bases sitting between them. The sequence was obtained from a human donor with common variable immunodeficiency. The chain joins TRBV29-1 to TRBJ1-2; no clear D. The sample comprised peripheral blood mononuclear cells. The CDR3 DNA, read in part, is TGCAGCGTTGAAAACAGTAACTATGGC. This encodes CSVENSNYG. The CDR3 in full is CSVENSNYGYTF.